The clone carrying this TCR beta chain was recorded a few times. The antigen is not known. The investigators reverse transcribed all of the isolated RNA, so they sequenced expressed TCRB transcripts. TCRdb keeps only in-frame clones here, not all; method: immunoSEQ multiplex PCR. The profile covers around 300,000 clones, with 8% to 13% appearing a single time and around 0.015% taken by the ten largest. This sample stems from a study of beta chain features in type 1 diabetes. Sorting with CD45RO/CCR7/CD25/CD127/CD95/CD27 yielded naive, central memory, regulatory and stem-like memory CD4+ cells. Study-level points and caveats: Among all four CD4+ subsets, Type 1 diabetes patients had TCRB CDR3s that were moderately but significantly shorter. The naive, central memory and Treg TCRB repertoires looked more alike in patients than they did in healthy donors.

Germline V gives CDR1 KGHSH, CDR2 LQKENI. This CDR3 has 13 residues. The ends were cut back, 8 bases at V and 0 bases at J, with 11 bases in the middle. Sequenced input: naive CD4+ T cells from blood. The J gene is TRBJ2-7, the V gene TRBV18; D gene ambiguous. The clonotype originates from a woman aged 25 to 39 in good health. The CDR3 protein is CASAKPISYEQYF. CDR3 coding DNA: TGTGCCAGCGCCAAGCCCATCTCCTACGAGCAGTACTTC.